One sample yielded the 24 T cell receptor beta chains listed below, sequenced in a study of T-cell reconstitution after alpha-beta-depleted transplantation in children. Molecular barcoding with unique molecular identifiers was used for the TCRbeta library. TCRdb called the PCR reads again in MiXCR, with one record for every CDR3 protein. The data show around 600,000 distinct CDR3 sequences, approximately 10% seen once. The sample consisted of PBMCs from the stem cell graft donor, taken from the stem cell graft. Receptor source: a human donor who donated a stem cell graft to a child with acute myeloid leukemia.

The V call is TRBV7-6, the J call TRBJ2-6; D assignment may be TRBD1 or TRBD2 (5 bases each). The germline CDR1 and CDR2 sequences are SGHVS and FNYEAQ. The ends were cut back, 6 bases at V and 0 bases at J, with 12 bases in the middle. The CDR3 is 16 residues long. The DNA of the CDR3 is TGTGCCAGCAGTCCGGGACGCCACTCTGGGGCCAACGTCCTGACTTTC. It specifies CASSPGRHSGANVLTF.

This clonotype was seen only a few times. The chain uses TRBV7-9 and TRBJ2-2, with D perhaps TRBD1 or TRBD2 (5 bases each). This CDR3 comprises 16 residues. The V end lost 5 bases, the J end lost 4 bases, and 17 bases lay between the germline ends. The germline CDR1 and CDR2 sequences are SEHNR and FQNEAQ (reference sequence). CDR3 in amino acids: CASSLNPFGGTGELFF. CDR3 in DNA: TGTGCCAGCAGCCTAAACCCCTTTGGGGGCACCGGGGAGCTGTTTTTT.

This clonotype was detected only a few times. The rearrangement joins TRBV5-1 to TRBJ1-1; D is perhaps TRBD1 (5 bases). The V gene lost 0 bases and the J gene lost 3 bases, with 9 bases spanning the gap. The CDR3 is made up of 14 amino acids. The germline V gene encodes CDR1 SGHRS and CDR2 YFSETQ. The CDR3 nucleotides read TGCGCCAGCAGCTTGGAGACAGCCTACACTGAAGCTTTCTTT. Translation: CASSLETAYTEAFF.

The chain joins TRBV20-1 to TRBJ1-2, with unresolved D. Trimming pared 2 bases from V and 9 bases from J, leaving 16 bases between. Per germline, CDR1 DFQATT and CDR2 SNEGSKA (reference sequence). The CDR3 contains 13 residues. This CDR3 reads CSARSQAVGSYTF. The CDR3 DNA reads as TGCAGTGCTAGATCCCAGGCGGTCGGGAGCTACACCTTC.

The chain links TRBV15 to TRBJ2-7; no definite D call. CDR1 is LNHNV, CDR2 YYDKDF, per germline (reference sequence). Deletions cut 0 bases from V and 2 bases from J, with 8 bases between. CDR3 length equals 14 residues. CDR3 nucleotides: TGTGCCACCAGCAGAGATATGGGTCCCTACGAGCAGTACTTC. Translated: CATSRDMGPYEQYF.

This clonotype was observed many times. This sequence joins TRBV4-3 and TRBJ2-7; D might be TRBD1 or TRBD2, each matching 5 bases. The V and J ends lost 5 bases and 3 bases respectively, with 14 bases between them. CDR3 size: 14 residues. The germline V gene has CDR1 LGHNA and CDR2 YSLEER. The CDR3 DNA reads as TGCGCCAGCAGCTTGGGGGTCGGATACTACGAGCAGTACTTC. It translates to CASSLGVGYYEQYF.

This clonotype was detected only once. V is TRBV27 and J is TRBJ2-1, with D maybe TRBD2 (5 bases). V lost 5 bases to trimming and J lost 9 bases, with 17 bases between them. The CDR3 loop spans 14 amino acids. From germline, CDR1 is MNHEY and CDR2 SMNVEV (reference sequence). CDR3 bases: TGTGCCAGCAGTGCGAGGGATCAGTCCGGTGAGCAGTTCTTC. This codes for CASSARDQSGEQFF.

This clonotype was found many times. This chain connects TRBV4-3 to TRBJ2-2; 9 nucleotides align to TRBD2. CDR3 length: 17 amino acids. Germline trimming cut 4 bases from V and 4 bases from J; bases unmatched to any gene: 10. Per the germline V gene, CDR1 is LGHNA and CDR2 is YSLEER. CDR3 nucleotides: TGCGCCAGCAGCCTAATGATAGCGGGAGCCGGCACCGGGGAGCTGTTTTTT. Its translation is CASSLMIAGAGTGELFF.

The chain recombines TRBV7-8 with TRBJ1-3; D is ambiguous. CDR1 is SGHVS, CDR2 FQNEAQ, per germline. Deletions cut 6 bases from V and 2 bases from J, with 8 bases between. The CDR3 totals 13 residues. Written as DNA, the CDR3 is TGTGCCAGCAGAAGAGAGGCTGGAAACACCATATATTTT. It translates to CASRREAGNTIYF.

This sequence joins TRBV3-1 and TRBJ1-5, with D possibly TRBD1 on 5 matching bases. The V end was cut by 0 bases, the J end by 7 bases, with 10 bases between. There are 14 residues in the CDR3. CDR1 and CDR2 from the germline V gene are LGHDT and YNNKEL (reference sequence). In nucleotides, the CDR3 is TGTGCCAGCAGCCAAGATTCTAGGGGCCAGCCCCAGCATTTT. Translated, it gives CASSQDSRGQPQHF. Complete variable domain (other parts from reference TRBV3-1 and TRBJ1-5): DTAVSQTPKYLVTQMGNDKSIKCEQNLGHDTMYWYKQDSKKFLKIMFSYNNKELIINETVPNRFSPKSPDKAHLNLHINSLELGDSAVYFCASSQDSRGQPQHFGDGTRLSIL.

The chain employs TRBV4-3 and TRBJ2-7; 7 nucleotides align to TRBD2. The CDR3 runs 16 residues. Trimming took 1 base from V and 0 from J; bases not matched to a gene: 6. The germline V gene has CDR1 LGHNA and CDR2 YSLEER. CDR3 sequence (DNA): TGCGCCAGCAGCCAAGCTGGAGCGGGACTCTCCTACGAGCAGTACTTC. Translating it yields CASSQAGAGLSYEQYF.

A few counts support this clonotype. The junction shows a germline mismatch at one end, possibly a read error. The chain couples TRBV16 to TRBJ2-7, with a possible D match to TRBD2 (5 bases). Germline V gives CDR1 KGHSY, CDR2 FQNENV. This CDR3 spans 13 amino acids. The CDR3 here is CASSEVGDYGQYF. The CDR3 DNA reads TGTGCCAGCAGCGAGGTGGGAGACTACGGGCAGTACTTC.

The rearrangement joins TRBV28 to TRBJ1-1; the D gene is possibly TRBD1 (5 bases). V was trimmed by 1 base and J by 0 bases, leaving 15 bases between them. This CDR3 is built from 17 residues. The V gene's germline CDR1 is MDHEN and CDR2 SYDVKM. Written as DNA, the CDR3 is TGTGCCAGCAGTTTATTGGAGGGGCGCGGAATGAACACTGAAGCTTTCTTT. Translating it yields CASSLLEGRGMNTEAFF.

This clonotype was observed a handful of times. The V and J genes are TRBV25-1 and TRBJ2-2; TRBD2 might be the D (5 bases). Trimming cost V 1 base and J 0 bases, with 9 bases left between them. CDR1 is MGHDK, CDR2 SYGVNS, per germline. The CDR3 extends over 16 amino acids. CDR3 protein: CASSESRRSNTGELFF. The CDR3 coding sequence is TGTGCCAGCAGTGAATCGCGGAGGTCGAACACCGGGGAGCTGTTTTTT.

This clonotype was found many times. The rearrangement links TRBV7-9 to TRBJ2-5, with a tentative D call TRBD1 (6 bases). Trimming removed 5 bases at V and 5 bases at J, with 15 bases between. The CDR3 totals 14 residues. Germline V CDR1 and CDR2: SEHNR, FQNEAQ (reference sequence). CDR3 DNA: TGTGCCAGCAGCCCAAACAGGGATCTGGAGACCCAGTACTTC. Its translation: CASSPNRDLETQYF.

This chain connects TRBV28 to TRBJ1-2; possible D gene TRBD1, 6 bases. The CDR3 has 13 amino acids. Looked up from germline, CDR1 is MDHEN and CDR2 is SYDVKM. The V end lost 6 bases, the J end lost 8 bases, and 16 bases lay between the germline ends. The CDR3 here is CASRAVRGDGYTF. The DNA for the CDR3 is TGTGCCAGCAGGGCTGTAAGGGGGGACGGCTACACCTTC.

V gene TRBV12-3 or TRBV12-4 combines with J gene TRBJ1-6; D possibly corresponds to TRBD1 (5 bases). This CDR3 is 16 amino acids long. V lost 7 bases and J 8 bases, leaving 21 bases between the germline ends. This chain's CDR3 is CASTPQLQGLDSPLHF. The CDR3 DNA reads TGTGCCAGCACCCCCCAACTGCAGGGCCTGGATTCACCCCTCCACTTT.

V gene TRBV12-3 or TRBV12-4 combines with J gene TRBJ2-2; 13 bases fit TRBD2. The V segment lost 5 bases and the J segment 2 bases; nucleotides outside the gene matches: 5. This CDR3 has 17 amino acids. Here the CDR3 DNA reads TGTGCCAGCAGTCCCGGACTAGCGGGAGAAAACACCGGGGAGCTGTTTTTT. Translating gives CASSPGLAGENTGELFF.

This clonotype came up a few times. CDR3 nucleotides: TGTGCCAGCAGTTTAGAACCTAGCGGGAGAGGGACCCAGTACTTC. This encodes CASSLEPSGRGTQYF. The rearrangement joins TRBV12-3 or TRBV12-4 to TRBJ2-5; 10 nucleotides agree with TRBD2. The CDR3 covers 15 residues. Unmatched junction bases numbered 6, after V lost 1 base and J lost 7 bases.

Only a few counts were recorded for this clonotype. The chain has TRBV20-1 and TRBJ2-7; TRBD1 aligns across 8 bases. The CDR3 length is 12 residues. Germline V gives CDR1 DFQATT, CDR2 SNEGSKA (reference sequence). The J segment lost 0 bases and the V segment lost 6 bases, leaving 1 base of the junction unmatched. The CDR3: CSADRDSYEQYF. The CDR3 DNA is TGCAGTGCGGACAGGGACTCCTACGAGCAGTACTTC.

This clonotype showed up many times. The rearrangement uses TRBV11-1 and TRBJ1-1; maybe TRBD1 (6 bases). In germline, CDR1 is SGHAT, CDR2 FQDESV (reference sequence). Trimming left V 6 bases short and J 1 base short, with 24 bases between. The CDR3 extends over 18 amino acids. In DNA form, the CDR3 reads TGTGCCAGCAGTACACCCCCCGGCACAGGGAGAAGGAACACTGAAGCTTTCTTT. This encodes CASSTPPGTGRRNTEAFF. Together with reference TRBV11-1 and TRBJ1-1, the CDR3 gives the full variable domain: EAEVAQSPRYKITEKSQAVAFWCDPISGHATLYWYRQILGQGPELLVQFQDESVVDDSQLPKDRFSAERLKGVDSTLKIQPAELGDSAMYLCASSTPPGTGRRNTEAFFGQGTRLTVV.

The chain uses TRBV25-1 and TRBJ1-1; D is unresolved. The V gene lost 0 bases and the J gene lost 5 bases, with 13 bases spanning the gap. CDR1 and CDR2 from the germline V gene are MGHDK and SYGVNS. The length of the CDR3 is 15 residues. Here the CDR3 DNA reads TGTGCCAGCAGTGAATACCTGGGAGCCGATACTGAAGCTTTCTTT. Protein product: CASSEYLGADTEAFF.

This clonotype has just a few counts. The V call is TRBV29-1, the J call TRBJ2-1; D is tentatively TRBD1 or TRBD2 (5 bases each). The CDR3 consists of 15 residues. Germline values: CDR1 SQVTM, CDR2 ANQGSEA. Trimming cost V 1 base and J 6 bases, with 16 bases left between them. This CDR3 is CSVEGNEWGRNEQFF. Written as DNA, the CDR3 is TGCAGCGTTGAAGGGAATGAATGGGGACGCAATGAGCAGTTCTTC.

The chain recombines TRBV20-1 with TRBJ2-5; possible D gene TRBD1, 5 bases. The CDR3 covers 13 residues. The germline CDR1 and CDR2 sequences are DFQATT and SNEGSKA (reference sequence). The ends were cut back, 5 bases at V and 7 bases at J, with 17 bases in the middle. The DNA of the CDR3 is TGCAGTGCTCCCTTTGACTGGCAGGGGACCCAGTACTTC. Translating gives CSAPFDWQGTQYF.